A selection of T cell receptor beta chains follows, all from one sample in a study of T cells expressing NK-cell markers. Reanalyzing the 5' RACE reads, TCRdb keeps one entry per CDR3 protein, without DNA. The table lists 550,000 to 600,000 distinct CDR3 sequences. Input material: blood T cells: a sorted CD56 or NKG2C T cell subset, CD4+ or CD8+ T cells, or bulk PBMC T cells (not recorded which). The origin of the receptors is a man between 18 and 35 years old in good health. The CDR3 runs from the conserved cysteine through the conserved F or W.

cdr3_aa j_call v_call
CASSFQGAGGELFF TRBJ2-2 TRBV12-3/TRBV12-4
CSLVSFFGTDTQYF TRBJ2-3 TRBV29-1
CASIGAGSYNEQFF TRBJ2-1 TRBV28
CASTSDTLAGQYF TRBJ2-7 TRBV28
CASSPLGGSSYEQYF TRBJ2-7 TRBV18
CASSLVGVPGYSNQPQHF TRBJ1-5 TRBV12-3/TRBV12-4
CASSLKPPPDTEAFF TRBJ1-1 TRBV7-3
CSACPVSGNTDTQYF TRBJ2-3 TRBV20-1
CASTPPDIYSYNEQFF TRBJ2-1 TRBV9
CSVRGLVSYEQYF TRBJ2-7 TRBV29-1
CASSYSPVGYTF TRBJ1-2 TRBV6-2/TRBV6-3
CASSQGTGGNTDTQYF TRBJ2-3 TRBV4-2
CASSLALSSGRKETQYF TRBJ2-5 TRBV12-3/TRBV12-4
CASSLAADGNTIYF TRBJ1-3 TRBV5-1
CASRESGRVTDTQYF TRBJ2-3 TRBV11-3
CSAAGTSGLAYEQYF TRBJ2-7 TRBV20-1
CASSQGLAGTIAYNEQFF TRBJ2-1 TRBV12-3/TRBV12-4
CASSLTQGRGQPQHF TRBJ1-5 TRBV18
CASRATTPTDTQYF TRBJ2-3 TRBV4-1
CASSFLAGVPGELFF TRBJ2-2 TRBV11-2
CASSPLNSGEQYF TRBJ2-7 TRBV18
CASSFVTSGSPSTDTQYF TRBJ2-3 TRBV5-1
CASSIQLAGTGETQYF TRBJ2-5 TRBV7-2
CASSYHRAIYEQYF TRBJ2-7 TRBV6-2/TRBV6-3
CASSRDGAGYEQYF TRBJ2-7 TRBV18
CASSLLGQLKPGGYTF TRBJ1-2 TRBV5-1
CASSPDSSYGPQHF TRBJ1-5 TRBV5-1
CASSQVSLRGNEQFF TRBJ2-1 TRBV4-1
CASGPTRGGYTF TRBJ1-2 TRBV12-5
CASSLARGRLLTGELFF TRBJ2-2 TRBV5-1
CASSYSLGRGNSPLHF TRBJ1-6 TRBV6-5
CATSEGGSFKFF TRBJ2-1 TRBV24-1
CASSSYGQGEAFF TRBJ1-1 TRBV5-5
CSVERPPGTGELFF TRBJ2-2 TRBV29-1
CSARPVAVNTGELFF TRBJ2-2 TRBV20-1
CSVDTDKGYNEQFF TRBJ2-1 TRBV29-1
CASIASGRANTGELFF TRBJ2-2 TRBV3-1
CASSIDAGFNEQFF TRBJ2-1 TRBV12-3/TRBV12-4
CASSSPERLGRQFF TRBJ2-1 TRBV7-9
CASSGGLDTQYF TRBJ2-3 TRBV11-2
CASSDEYRPYEQYF TRBJ2-7 TRBV25-1
CASSYAGGPGSYEQYF TRBJ2-7 TRBV12-3/TRBV12-4
CSARAYGSSGEQYF TRBJ2-7 TRBV20-1
CASSSYRDPNRAQETQYF TRBJ2-5 TRBV7-9
CASSPNARKEETQYF TRBJ2-5 TRBV18
CASSLGHLNEKLFF TRBJ1-4 TRBV18
CASSRIGTSGSGGHNEQFF TRBJ2-1 TRBV7-9
CATSRDRDNEQYF TRBJ2-7 TRBV24-1